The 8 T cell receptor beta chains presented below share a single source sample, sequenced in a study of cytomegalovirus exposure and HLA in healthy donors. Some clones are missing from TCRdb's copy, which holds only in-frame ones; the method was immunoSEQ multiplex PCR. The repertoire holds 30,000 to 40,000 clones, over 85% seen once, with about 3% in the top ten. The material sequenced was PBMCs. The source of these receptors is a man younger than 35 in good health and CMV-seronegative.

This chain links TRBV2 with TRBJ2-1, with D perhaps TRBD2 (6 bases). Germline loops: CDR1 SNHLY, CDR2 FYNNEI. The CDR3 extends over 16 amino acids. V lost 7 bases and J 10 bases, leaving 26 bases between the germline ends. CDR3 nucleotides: TGTGCCAGCACCGGGGGAGCGCATGGTTGGGAAAGAGAGCAGTTCTTC. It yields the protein CASTGGAHGWEREQFF.

The chain's CDR3 is CASRGPLAGGRETQYF. The CDR3 nucleotides read TGTGCCAGCAGGGGACCACTAGCGGGAGGACGGGAGACCCAGTACTTC. This sequence joins TRBV6-6 and TRBJ2-5, with 12 bases that match TRBD2. J was trimmed by 5 bases and V by 6 bases; bases with no gene match: 10. Germline V CDR1 and CDR2: MNHNY, SVGAGI (reference sequence). The CDR3 loop spans 16 amino acids.

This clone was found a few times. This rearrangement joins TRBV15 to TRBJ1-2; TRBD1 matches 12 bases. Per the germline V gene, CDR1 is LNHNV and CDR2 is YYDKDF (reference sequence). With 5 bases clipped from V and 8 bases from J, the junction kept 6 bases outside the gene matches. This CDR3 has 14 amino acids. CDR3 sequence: CATSSSGTGGGYTF. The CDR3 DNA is TGTGCCACCAGCTCCTCCGGGACAGGGGGCGGCTACACCTTC.

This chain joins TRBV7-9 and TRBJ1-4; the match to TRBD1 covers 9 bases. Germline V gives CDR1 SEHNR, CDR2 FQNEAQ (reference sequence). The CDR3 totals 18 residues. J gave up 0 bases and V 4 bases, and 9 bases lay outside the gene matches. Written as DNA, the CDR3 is TGTGCCAGCAGCTCTCAGACAGGGGGAGTTGCAACTAATGAAAAACTGTTTTTT. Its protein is CASSSQTGGVATNEKLFF.

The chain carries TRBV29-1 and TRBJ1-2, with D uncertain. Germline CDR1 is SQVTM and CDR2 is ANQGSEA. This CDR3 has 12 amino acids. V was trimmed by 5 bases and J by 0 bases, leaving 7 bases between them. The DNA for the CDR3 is TGCAGCGTTCAGTCTTCTAACTATGGCTACACCTTC. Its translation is CSVQSSNYGYTF. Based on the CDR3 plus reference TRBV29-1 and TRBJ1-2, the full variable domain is SAVISQKPSRDICQRGTSLTIQCQVDSQVTMMFWYRQQPGQSLTLIATANQGSEATYESGFVIDKFPISRPNLTFSTLTVSNMSPEDSSIYLCSVQSSNYGYTFGSGTRLTVV.

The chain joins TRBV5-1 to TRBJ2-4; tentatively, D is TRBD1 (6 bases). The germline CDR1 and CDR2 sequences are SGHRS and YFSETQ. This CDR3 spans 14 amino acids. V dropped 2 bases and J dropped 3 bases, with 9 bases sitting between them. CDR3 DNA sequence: TGCGCCAGCAGCTTAGGACAGAACAAAAACATTCAGTACTTC. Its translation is CASSLGQNKNIQYF.

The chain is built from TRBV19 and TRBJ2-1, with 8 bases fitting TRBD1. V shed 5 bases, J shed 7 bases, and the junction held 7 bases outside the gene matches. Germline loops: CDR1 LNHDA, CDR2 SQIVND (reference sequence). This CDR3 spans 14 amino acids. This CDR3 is CASSRQGKGNEQFF. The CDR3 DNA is TGTGCCAGTAGTCGACAGGGGAAGGGGAATGAGCAGTTCTTC.

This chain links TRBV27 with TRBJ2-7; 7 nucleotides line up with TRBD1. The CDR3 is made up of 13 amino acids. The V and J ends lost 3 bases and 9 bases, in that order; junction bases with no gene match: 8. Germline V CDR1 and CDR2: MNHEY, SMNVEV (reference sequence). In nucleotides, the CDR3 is TGTGCCAGCAGTTTTTTCAGGGGGTCTCGGCAGTACTTC. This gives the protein CASSFFRGSRQYF.